These 10 T cell receptor beta chains were sequenced from one sample in a study of blood T cell repertoires in COVID-19 (dated by TCRdb to about 2020). Library generation was performed with the immunoSEQ multiplex PCR assay. The immuneACCESS repertoire file appears here via TCRdb, limited to in-frame rearrangements. These files lack a portion of the clones; in checked studies, under half of the deficit traces to unresolved V genes, and the cause of the others is not known. In all, the sample holds roughly 500,000 clones, and 89% of those were seen once. Roughly 1% of the sample belongs to the ten largest clones. The source material was peripheral blood. Receptor source: a man younger than 35 with COVID-19, enrolled during active disease.

The chain employs TRBV23-1 and TRBJ2-3; D is perhaps TRBD1 (5 bases). TRBV23-1 is identified as an open reading frame with a role that is uncertain. The V end was cut by 0 bases, the J end by 1 base, with 14 bases between. The CDR3 length is 17 residues. CDR3 sequence (DNA): TGCGCCAGCAGTCAATCCCCAGGGTGCTATGGCACAGATACGCAGTATTTT. Residues: CASSQSPGCYGTDTQYF.

The genes are TRBV24-1 and TRBJ2-2, with 7 bases that match TRBD1. The junction had 7 bases not matched to a gene; V was cut back by 7 bases and J by 0 bases. CDR1 is KGHDR, CDR2 SFDVKD, per germline. The CDR3 length is 16 residues. DNA of the CDR3: TGTGCCACCAGCCAAACAGGGGCTTCGAACACCGGGGAGCTGTTTTTT. Translated, it gives CATSQTGASNTGELFF.

The chain has TRBV4-2 and TRBJ2-2, with D perhaps TRBD2 (7 bases). The CDR3 runs to 17 residues. Germline CDR1 LGHNA, CDR2 YNFKEQ. V dropped 0 bases and J dropped 3 bases, with 14 bases sitting between them. The CDR3 reads CASSQDGGGGYTGELFF. The CDR3 region has the DNA TGTGCCAGCAGCCAAGATGGGGGCGGGGGCTACACCGGGGAGCTGTTTTTT.

The rearrangement uses TRBV2 and TRBJ1-1; 8 bases are shared with TRBD1. The trim removed 5 bases at V and 3 bases at J, leaving 5 bases unmatched. The CDR3 totals 14 residues. The germline CDR1 and CDR2 sequences are SNHLY and FYNNEI. CDR3 coding DNA: TGTGCCAGCAGTAAGGACAGGGCCGACACTGAAGCTTTCTTT. Its protein is CASSKDRADTEAFF.

The chain employs TRBV19 and TRBJ1-1; TRBD1 might be the D (5 bases). Germline values: CDR1 LNHDA, CDR2 SQIVND (reference sequence). Trimming stripped 2 bases from V and 4 bases from J, with 11 bases between. The CDR3 length is 14 residues. CDR3 in DNA: TGTGCCAGTAGTATAAACCAGGGTATCACTGAAGCTTTCTTT. Protein product: CASSINQGITEAFF.

This clone has more than one count but fewer than ten. The chain recombines TRBV6-6 with TRBJ1-5, with TRBD1 as a possible D gene (5 bases). CDR1 and CDR2 from the germline V gene are MNHNY and SVGAGI (reference sequence). This CDR3 is built from 14 residues. Trimming stripped 7 bases from V and 0 bases from J, with 10 bases between. CDR3 nucleotide sequence: TGTGCCAGCAAGGACAAATATAGCAATCAGCCCCAGCATTTT. This translates into CASKDKYSNQPQHF.

The chain has TRBV19 and TRBJ2-2; D possibly corresponds to TRBD2 (5 bases). V lost 5 bases and J 1 base, leaving 14 bases between the germline ends. From germline, CDR1 is LNHDA and CDR2 SQIVND (reference sequence). CDR3 length: 16 amino acids. The CDR3 is CASSALRRKNTGELFF. The CDR3 coding sequence is TGTGCCAGTAGTGCCCTCCGGAGGAAGAACACCGGGGAGCTGTTTTTT.

This chain links TRBV25-1 with TRBJ1-4; the D is unclear. The CDR3 has 14 amino acids. CDR1 is MGHDK and CDR2 is SYGVNS in the germline V gene. Trimming took 0 bases from V and 7 from J, leaving 9 bases between them. The CDR3 DNA is TGTGCCAGCAGTGAATATCGAGGCGGTGAAAAACTGTTTTTT. Translation: CASSEYRGGEKLFF.

V and J are TRBV24-1 and TRBJ2-5, with TRBD1 as a possible D gene (5 bases). Germline loops: CDR1 KGHDR, CDR2 SFDVKD. CDR3 length: 16 residues. V was pared by 6 bases and J by 4 bases, with 20 bases between. The CDR3 is CATSRLGASGGETQYF. The CDR3 region has the DNA TGTGCCACCAGTAGGCTTGGGGCGAGTGGCGGAGAGACCCAGTACTTC.

The V call is TRBV2, the J call TRBJ1-2, with TRBD1 identical over 8 bases. J lost 4 bases, V lost 10 bases, and 8 bases had no gene match. This CDR3 is 13 amino acids long. CDR1 and CDR2 from the germline V gene are SNHLY and FYNNEI. The CDR3 bases are TGTGCCAAAACTCTGGGACAGGCCTATGGCTACACCTTC. Protein sequence: CAKTLGQAYGYTF.